Each of the 32 T cell receptor beta chains below was sequenced from the same sample in a study of early T cells in non-severe SARS-CoV-2 infection. One entry per CDR3 protein, called by TCRdb with MiXCR from the 5' RACE reads. The table shows tens of thousands of distinct CDR3 sequences, with more than 9% occurring only once. What was sequenced was whole blood. All receptors come from an adult who was a healthcare worker with PCR-confirmed SARS-CoV-2 infection or an uninfected control (not recorded which).

V gene TRBV30 combines with J gene TRBJ2-2; 7 positions agree with TRBD1. Germline V gene sequence: CDR1 GTSNPN, CDR2 SVGIG (reference sequence). Trimming at V came to 2 bases and at J to 3 bases, leaving 18 bases not matched to a gene. CDR3 length equals 19 residues. The chain's CDR3 is CAWSIGPRDSRPDTGELFF. The CDR3 bases are TGTGCCTGGAGTATTGGCCCCCGGGACAGCCGTCCGGACACCGGGGAGCTGTTTTTT.

This clonotype came up many times. The CDR3 here is CASSPGQSAAGAQYF. Written as DNA, the CDR3 is TGTGCCAGCAGCCCGGGACAGTCCGCGGCGGGGGCGCAGTATTTT. This chain uses TRBV7-9 with TRBJ2-3; D assignment may be TRBD1 or TRBD2 (7 bases each). CDR3 length equals 15 residues. The ends were cut back, 5 bases at V and 10 bases at J, with 22 bases in the middle. Per the germline V gene, CDR1 is SEHNR and CDR2 is FQNEAQ (reference sequence). The full variable domain, completed using reference TRBV7-9 and TRBJ2-3, is DTGVSQNPRHKITKRGQNVTFRCDPISEHNRLYWYRQTLGQGPEFLTYFQNEAQLEKSRLLSDRFSAERPKGSFSTLEIQRTEQGDSAMYLCASSPGQSAAGAQYFGPGTRLTVL.

This clonotype was seen only a few times. This chain links TRBV20-1 with TRBJ2-1, with D hard to call. This CDR3 region has 11 residues. The germline V and J ends were trimmed by 4 bases and 4 bases, with 5 bases remaining between them. Germline CDR1 reads DFQATT; CDR2 reads SNEGSKA (reference sequence). CDR3 amino acids: CSATGYNEQFF. For the CDR3, the DNA is TGCAGTGCTACAGGTTACAATGAGCAGTTCTTC.

This chain joins TRBV11-2 and TRBJ2-3; D is undetermined. The CDR3 spans 12 residues. V was trimmed by 5 bases and J by 2 bases, leaving 5 bases between them. Germline V lookup: CDR1 SGHAT, CDR2 FQNNGV. CDR3 coding DNA: TGTGCCAGCAGCCGTGACACAGATACGCAGTATTTT. It encodes CASSRDTDTQYF.

This clonotype has just a few counts. The CDR3 spells CASSLEGAVVNEQFF. In DNA form, the CDR3 reads TGTGCCAGCAGCTTAGAGGGGGCGGTAGTTAATGAGCAGTTCTTC. This sequence joins TRBV11-2 and TRBJ2-1; a weak D match, TRBD1 (6 bases). CDR1 is SGHAT, CDR2 FQNNGV, per germline. The ends were cut back, 0 bases at V and 7 bases at J, with 13 bases in the middle. This CDR3 spans 15 amino acids.

Only a few counts were recorded for this clonotype. J is TRBJ2-1 and V is TRBV5-1; D may be TRBD2 (5 bases). The CDR3 is made up of 15 amino acids. Germline loops: CDR1 SGHRS, CDR2 YFSETQ. Trimming shortened V by 5 bases and J by 0 bases, and 12 bases separated the two germline ends. The CDR3 DNA follows: TGCGCCAGCAGTTCGACCACTAGCTCCTACAATGAGCAGTTCTTC. It translates to CASSSTTSSYNEQFF.

Many counts were recorded for this clonotype. The chain joins TRBV4-1 to TRBJ2-1; 9 positions match TRBD2. The J segment lost 10 bases and the V segment lost 1 base, leaving 11 bases of the junction unmatched. CDR1 is MGHRA and CDR2 is YSYEKL in the germline V gene. CDR3 length: 16 amino acids. CDR3 sequence: CASSQVGTSSLREQFF. CDR3 DNA sequence: TGCGCCAGCAGCCAAGTAGGGACTAGCTCCCTGCGGGAGCAGTTCTTC.

This clonotype was counted only a few times. This rearrangement joins TRBV3-1 to TRBJ2-3; maybe TRBD1 (6 bases). This CDR3 region has 13 residues. Germline-derived CDR1 and CDR2 are LGHDT and YNNKEL (reference sequence). The V end was cut by 4 bases, the J end by 11 bases, with 16 bases between. CDR3 sequence: CASSPLKTGGQYF. CDR3 DNA sequence: TGTGCCAGCAGCCCTCTGAAGACAGGTGGGCAGTATTTT.

This clonotype was seen at least ten times. The chain links TRBV7-6 to TRBJ1-3; D is undetermined. CDR1 and CDR2 from the germline V gene are SGHVS and FNYEAQ. The CDR3 covers 13 residues. V lost 2 bases to trimming and J lost 1 base, with 3 bases between them. The CDR3: CASSLMSGNTIYF. The CDR3 DNA reads TGTGCCAGCAGCTTAATGTCTGGAAACACCATATATTTT.

The table lists this clonotype with many counts. Written as DNA, the CDR3 is TGTGCCAGCAGTTTAGACAGCGCATATGGCTACACCTTC. This encodes CASSLDSAYGYTF. The chain joins TRBV12-3 or TRBV12-4 to TRBJ1-2; D is uncertain. The CDR3 extends over 13 amino acids. V was pared by 1 base and J by 5 bases, with 8 bases between.

This clonotype showed up just once. This CDR3 reads CASSPSFLGQGDHTEAFF. DNA of the CDR3: TGTGCCAGCAGCCCGTCTTTCCTTGGACAGGGGGACCACACTGAAGCTTTCTTT. The chain recombines TRBV7-2 with TRBJ1-1; 10 nucleotides match TRBD1. The ends lost 5 bases at V and 3 bases at J; junction bases unmatched: 15. The CDR3 runs 18 residues. Looked up from germline, CDR1 is SGHTA and CDR2 is FQGNSA.

This clonotype was detected many times. The gene calls are TRBV4-3 and TRBJ1-2, with 9 bases aligning to TRBD1. Germline values: CDR1 LGHNA, CDR2 YSLEER. With V trimmed by 3 bases and J by 6 bases, 5 bases remained unmatched. The CDR3 extends over 14 amino acids. DNA for the CDR3: TGCGCCAGCAGCCATGCCGGGACAGGGAATGGCTACACCTTC. It is translated as CASSHAGTGNGYTF.

This clonotype has more than one count but fewer than ten. V gene TRBV7-3 combines with J gene TRBJ2-2, with 11 bases matching TRBD2. The CDR3 is made up of 17 amino acids. Per germline, CDR1 SGHTA and CDR2 FQGTGA. After removal of 5 bases from V and 6 bases from J, the junction contained 11 bases not matched to a gene. The CDR3 DNA sequence: TGTGCCAGCAGCCCCATCCCTAGCGGGAGGCGCCCCGGGGAGCTGTTTTTT. Residues: CASSPIPSGRRPGELFF.

This clonotype was seen a few times. The chain couples TRBV5-1 to TRBJ2-1; TRBD2 agrees at 12 bases. This CDR3 region has 17 residues. V lost 2 bases and J lost 2; bases outside the gene matches: 5. CDR1 and CDR2 from the germline V gene are SGHRS and YFSETQ. This chain's CDR3 is CASSFQASGGAYNEQFF. Here the CDR3 DNA reads TGCGCCAGCAGCTTTCAGGCTAGCGGGGGGGCCTACAATGAGCAGTTCTTC.

The V call is TRBV5-1, the J call TRBJ1-2, with 10 bases identical to TRBD1. This CDR3 spans 14 amino acids. V shed 0 bases, J shed 8 bases, and the junction held 4 bases outside the gene matches. Germline V lookup: CDR1 SGHRS, CDR2 YFSETQ. CDR3 DNA: TGCGCCAGCAGCTTGGGACAGGGGGCGCCGGGCTACACCTTC. It translates to CASSLGQGAPGYTF.

In this sample, this clonotype turned up many times. The chain links TRBV20-1 to TRBJ2-7; 12 nucleotides line up with TRBD2. The V gene's germline CDR1 is DFQATT and CDR2 SNEGSKA (reference sequence). The CDR3 totals 14 residues. V lost 5 bases to trimming and J lost 0 bases; unmatched junction nucleotides: 2. The CDR3 bases are TGCAGTGCTGTGGGACTAGCGGGCTCCTACGAGCAGTACTTC. This translates into CSAVGLAGSYEQYF.

This rearrangement joins TRBV29-1 to TRBJ2-5, with D perhaps matching TRBD1 (5 bases). The germline V and J ends were trimmed by 7 bases and 5 bases, with 8 bases remaining between them. The CDR3 has 10 amino acids. The germline CDR1 and CDR2 sequences are SQVTM and ANQGSEA. This CDR3 reads CSGGEETQYF. DNA of the CDR3: TGCAGCGGGGGCGAGGAGACCCAGTACTTC.

The chain carries TRBV12-3 or TRBV12-4 and TRBJ2-7, with a tentative D call TRBD1 (5 bases). This CDR3 has 15 amino acids. V lost 2 bases and J lost 3, with 14 bases in between. As DNA, the CDR3 is TGTGCCAGCAGTTTATCGTCTCAGGGAAACTACGAGCAGTACTTC. The encoded protein is CASSLSSQGNYEQYF.

This clonotype was recorded a few times. The chain employs TRBV7-3 and TRBJ2-7; perhaps TRBD2 as D (6 bases). Trimming left V 5 bases short and J 4 bases short, with 12 bases between. CDR3 length: 13 residues. The germline V gene encodes CDR1 SGHTA and CDR2 FQGTGA. CDR3: CASSRKGGYEQYF. The DNA for the CDR3 is TGTGCCAGCAGCAGAAAGGGAGGTTACGAGCAGTACTTC.

There are many counts of this clonotype. V usage is TRBV7-9 and J usage is TRBJ2-6, with D perhaps matching TRBD1 (6 bases). Germline V gives CDR1 SEHNR, CDR2 FQNEAQ (reference sequence). The CDR3 sequence is 17 residues long. Trimming pared 5 bases from V and 0 bases from J, leaving 14 bases between. The CDR3 loop is CASSPSGQNSGANVLTF. The CDR3 DNA sequence: TGTGCCAGCAGCCCGTCCGGACAGAACTCTGGGGCCAACGTCCTGACTTTC.

This clonotype appeared a few times. The chain employs TRBV2 and TRBJ1-1; 8 bases align to TRBD1. The germline V gene encodes CDR1 SNHLY and CDR2 FYNNEI. The junction had 5 bases not matched to a gene; V was cut back by 0 bases and J by 5 bases. This CDR3 contains 15 residues. The CDR3 DNA is TGTGCCAGCAGTGAAGCCCCAGGGGGCGGTACTGAAGCTTTCTTT. Translation gives CASSEAPGGGTEAFF. Based on the CDR3 plus reference TRBV2 and TRBJ1-1, the full variable domain is EPEVTQTPSHQVTQMGQEVILRCVPISNHLYFYWYRQILGQKVEFLVSFYNNEISEKSEIFDDQFSVERPDGSNFTLKIRSTKLEDSAMYFCASSEAPGGGTEAFFGQGTRLTVV.

The V gene is TRBV4-1, the J gene TRBJ2-7; 7 nucleotides align to TRBD1. CDR3 length: 15 amino acids. Germline assignment: CDR1 MGHRA and CDR2 YSYEKL. V lost 2 bases and J lost 2; bases outside the gene matches: 6. The CDR3 loop is CASSQRTGQTYEQYF. CDR3 DNA sequence: TGCGCCAGCAGCCAACGGACAGGCCAGACCTACGAGCAGTACTTC.

The sample holds a few counts of this clonotype. The J gene is TRBJ1-2, the V gene TRBV7-9; 7 bases agree with TRBD1. The CDR3 has 14 amino acids. After removal of 3 bases from V and 2 bases from J, the junction contained 3 bases not matched to a gene. Germline V CDR1 and CDR2: SEHNR, FQNEAQ (reference sequence). The CDR3 spells CASSFRDRNYGYTF. The CDR3 DNA sequence: TGTGCCAGCAGCTTCCGGGACAGAAACTATGGCTACACCTTC.

This chain connects TRBV6-5 to TRBJ2-1; TRBD2 matches 12 bases. The V segment lost 5 bases and the J segment 12 bases; nucleotides outside the gene matches: 5. The CDR3 sequence is 13 residues long. Looked up from germline, CDR1 is MNHEY and CDR2 is SVGAGI. The CDR3 spells CASSKTSGSPQFF. CDR3 sequence (DNA): TGTGCCAGCAGTAAGACTAGCGGGAGCCCGCAGTTCTTC.

The CDR3 loop reads CASSLLPSDRGETQYF. The DNA for the CDR3 is TGTGCCAGCAGCTTACTGCCCTCGGACAGGGGAGAGACCCAGTACTTC. The V gene is TRBV7-9, the J gene TRBJ2-5; 9 bases match TRBD1. V lost 2 bases and J lost 4; bases outside the gene matches: 8. The CDR3 consists of 16 residues. The germline V gene encodes CDR1 SEHNR and CDR2 FQNEAQ (reference sequence).

At least ten counts were recorded for this clonotype. The CDR3 DNA is TGCGCCAGCAGCCTCCTGCCCTCTAGCGGGACGAACACCGGGGAGCTGTTTTTT. Its translation: CASSLLPSSGTNTGELFF. The rearrangement links TRBV4-3 to TRBJ2-2; TRBD2 aligns across 9 bases. The CDR3 runs to 18 residues. J gave up 0 bases and V 4 bases, and 9 bases lay outside the gene matches. The germline V gene encodes CDR1 LGHNA and CDR2 YSLEER.

This chain connects TRBV7-6 to TRBJ2-3; D call uncertain. Germline assignment: CDR1 SGHVS and CDR2 FNYEAQ. The CDR3 covers 14 residues. Trimming stripped 1 base from V and 5 bases from J, with 10 bases between. CDR3 nucleotide sequence: TGTGCCAGCAGCTTAGACCCCACACGAGATACGCAGTATTTT. Encoded protein: CASSLDPTRDTQYF.

This clonotype turned up a few times. The V gene is TRBV4-3, the J gene TRBJ2-7; D is perhaps TRBD2 (5 bases). This CDR3 is built from 16 residues. V was pared by 1 base and J by 6 bases, with 19 bases between. Germline CDR1 and CDR2: LGHNA and YSLEER. DNA of the CDR3: TGCGCCAGCAGCCAAGGTCTCGATCGGGGTGCATTCGAGCAGTACTTC. As protein: CASSQGLDRGAFEQYF.

CDR3: CASSYSARGTYEQYF. DNA for the CDR3: TGTGCCAGCAGTTACTCGGCCAGGGGTACCTACGAGCAGTACTTC. The rearrangement uses TRBV6-5 and TRBJ2-7, with D perhaps TRBD1 (6 bases). This CDR3 region has 15 residues. Germline lookup yields CDR1 MNHEY and CDR2 SVGAGI. V gave up 0 bases and J gave up 2 bases, with 11 bases separating them.

The chain couples TRBV18 to TRBJ1-3; D might be TRBD1 (5 bases). CDR1 is KGHSH and CDR2 is LQKENI in the germline V gene. Deletions cut 6 bases from V and 3 bases from J, with 15 bases between. The CDR3 is 15 amino acids. The CDR3 region is CASSSSRVDGNTIYF. The CDR3 DNA sequence: TGTGCCAGCTCGTCATCCAGGGTAGATGGAAACACCATATATTTT.

This clonotype has just a few counts. The rearrangement links TRBV2 to TRBJ2-1; 9 bases map to TRBD1. J gave up 4 bases and V 4 bases, and 5 bases lay outside the gene matches. Per the germline V gene, CDR1 is SNHLY and CDR2 is FYNNEI. The CDR3 covers 15 residues. This CDR3 is CASSGTGVGYNEQFF. CDR3 coding DNA: TGTGCCAGCAGTGGGACAGGGGTCGGGTACAATGAGCAGTTCTTC.

A few counts support this clonotype. The CDR3 loop is CSVTSGQETQYF. Written as DNA, the CDR3 is TGCAGCGTTACTAGCGGACAAGAGACCCAGTACTTC. J is TRBJ2-5 and V is TRBV29-1, with 8 bases fitting TRBD2. CDR3 length: 12 amino acids. Germline V gives CDR1 SQVTM, CDR2 ANQGSEA. Trimming at V came to 5 bases and at J to 2 bases, leaving 1 base not matched to a gene.